Given below is one T cell receptor (beta chain) in context. As yet, its antigen is unknown. This entry belongs to a study of beta chain features in type 1 diabetes. Study observations and caveats: The question of HLA type influencing TCRB rearrangement was one that remained unresolved here.

Sorted cells reached over 95% purity in every population. Trimming took 7 bases from V and 5 from J, leaving 17 bases between them. The CDR3 has 14 amino acids. Germline V gene sequence: CDR1 SGHAT, CDR2 FQNNGV. Isolated RNA was reverse transcribed in full, so expressed TCRB transcripts were sequenced. Profiled with immunoSEQ multiplex PCR; TCRdb holds only in-frame clones, not every one. Of some 270,000 clones listed, 11% to 15% are singletons. Input material: naive CD4+ T cells from blood. The rearrangement joins TRBV11-2 to TRBJ1-1; no firm D call. This TCR was recovered from a woman aged 40 to 55 in good health. This CDR3 is CASKRTGDDTEAFF. The DNA for the CDR3 is TGTGCCAGCAAGAGGACCGGGGATGATACTGAAGCTTTCTTT.